Below, 24 T cell receptor beta chains from the same sample are listed, as sequenced in a study of cytomegalovirus exposure and HLA in healthy donors. 60 Vbeta and 13 Jbeta primers were used in PCR. Assay used: immunoSEQ multiplex PCR; TCRdb lists only in-frame clones, some missing. The sample shows around 160,000 clones, roughly 80% of them seen only once. The material sequenced was PBMCs. These receptors were collected from a man aged 35-49 years in good health and CMV-seropositive.

The chain uses TRBV11-2 and TRBJ2-5; TRBD1 is a possible D gene (6 bases). This CDR3 contains 16 residues. The V gene lost 3 bases and the J gene lost 0 bases, with 14 bases spanning the gap. Germline lookup yields CDR1 SGHAT and CDR2 FQNNGV. In nucleotides, the CDR3 is TGTGCCAGCAGCTTTTTAAAGGACAGCCACCAAGAGACCCAGTACTTC. Translating gives CASSFLKDSHQETQYF.

In its sample, this clone was seen a few times. V and J are TRBV2 and TRBJ2-7, with TRBD1 matching over 8 bases. The germline V gene has CDR1 SNHLY and CDR2 FYNNEI. The CDR3 runs to 12 residues. V lost 6 bases and J lost 6; bases outside the gene matches: 4. The CDR3 coding sequence is TGTGCCAGCAGAGCGGACAGGGCCGAGCAGTACTTC. It codes for CASRADRAEQYF.

J is TRBJ1-5 and V is TRBV6-5; D is ambiguous. V lost 2 bases, J lost 4 bases, and 9 bases lay in between. Germline assignment: CDR1 MNHEY and CDR2 SVGAGI. The CDR3 spans 14 residues. The CDR3 region has the DNA TGTGCCAGCAGTTACGAGGCCAGAAATCAGCCCCAGCATTTT. Protein: CASSYEARNQPQHF.

The V and J genes are TRBV27 and TRBJ2-7; 7 bases line up with TRBD1. Trimming took 5 bases from V and 3 from J; bases not matched to a gene: 10. Germline V gene sequence: CDR1 MNHEY, CDR2 SMNVEV (reference sequence). This CDR3 has 15 residues. CDR3 DNA: TGTGCCAGCAGTCCCACCCGGGACAGAGACTACGAGCAGTACTTC. The encoded protein is CASSPTRDRDYEQYF.

The chain employs TRBV27 and TRBJ2-2; TRBD2 is a possible D gene (5 bases). CDR3 length: 16 residues. V was pared by 4 bases and J by 3 bases, with 15 bases between. The germline gives CDR1 MNHEY, CDR2 SMNVEV (reference sequence). The CDR3, as DNA: TGTGCCAGCAGTTCCAGGCTAGCCATTCACACCGGGGAGCTGTTTTTT. This translates into CASSSRLAIHTGELFF.

This chain uses TRBV7-2 with TRBJ2-1; no clear D. The V end was cut by 2 bases, the J end by 2 bases, with 7 bases between. Germline V gives CDR1 SGHTA, CDR2 FQGNSA. The length of the CDR3 is 14 residues. In DNA, the CDR3 is TGTGCCAGCAGCTTACCGCGGACCTACAATGAGCAGTTCTTC. Protein product: CASSLPRTYNEQFF.

This clone was picked up a small number of times. V gene TRBV30 combines with J gene TRBJ2-5; D perhaps matches TRBD1 (6 bases). The CDR3 consists of 13 residues. The germline CDR1 and CDR2 sequences are GTSNPN and SVGIG (reference sequence). The V end lost 2 bases, the J end lost 5 bases, and 12 bases lay between the germline ends. CDR3 amino acids: CAWSPPGEETQYF. The CDR3 region has the DNA TGTGCCTGGAGTCCCCCAGGGGAGGAGACCCAGTACTTC.

The chain links TRBV4-2 to TRBJ2-1; D ambiguous. The CDR3 consists of 15 residues. Germline V gives CDR1 LGHNA, CDR2 YNFKEQ. The V end was cut by 0 bases, the J end by 3 bases, with 9 bases between. CDR3 nucleotide sequence: TGTGCCAGCAGCCAAGAACCTGGCATCTACAATGAGCAGTTCTTC. Encoded protein: CASSQEPGIYNEQFF.

V is TRBV9 and J is TRBJ2-7, with TRBD2 matching 9 bases. Losses at the gene ends were 4 bases for V and 3 bases for J; bases not matched to a gene: 8. CDR3 length: 15 residues. Germline V lookup: CDR1 SGDLS, CDR2 YYNGEE. CDR3 protein: CASSTSTSGGYEQYF. CDR3 sequence (DNA): TGTGCCAGCAGCACTTCGACTAGCGGAGGCTACGAGCAGTACTTC.

The gene calls are TRBV5-6 and TRBJ1-4; 7 nucleotides line up with TRBD1. The CDR3 length is 17 residues. Germline V lookup: CDR1 SGHDT, CDR2 YYEEEE. J gave up 4 bases and V 1 base, and 10 bases lay outside the gene matches. DNA of the CDR3: TGTGCCAGCAGCTTGAGGGCAGGGGACAGCTATAATGAAAAACTGTTTTTT. Its translation: CASSLRAGDSYNEKLFF.

Only a few counts were recorded for this clone. This chain links TRBV19 with TRBJ2-7; possible D gene TRBD2, 6 bases. The CDR3 length is 13 residues. V was cut by 3 bases and J by 3 bases, with 9 bases left in between. The germline V gene has CDR1 LNHDA and CDR2 SQIVND (reference sequence). This chain's CDR3 is CASSMYGGYEQYF. CDR3 sequence (DNA): TGTGCCAGTAGTATGTACGGGGGCTACGAGCAGTACTTC.

This clone was seen only a few times. One end of the junction is discordant with germline, which a read error may explain. This chain connects TRBV7-9 to TRBJ2-2; 8 bases agree with TRBD1. Germline-derived CDR1 and CDR2 are SEHNR and FQNEAQ (reference sequence). This CDR3 comprises 14 residues. The CDR3, as DNA: TGTTCCAGCAGCCTATCGGGACAGGCCGGGGAGCTGTTTTTT. Its protein is CSSSLSGQAGELFF.

The chain couples TRBV7-3 to TRBJ1-5; D remains unclear. This CDR3 is built from 13 residues. Germline loops: CDR1 SGHTA, CDR2 FQGTGA. Trimming pared 5 bases from V and 7 bases from J, leaving 12 bases between. CDR3 sequence (DNA): TGTGCCAGCAGCATCACCCCAGGACAGCCCCAGCATTTT. Protein: CASSITPGQPQHF. Using reference TRBV7-3 and TRBJ1-5 for the parts outside the CDR3, the full variable domain is GAGVSQTPSNKVTEKGKYVELRCDPISGHTALYWYRQSLGQGPEFLIYFQGTGAADDSGLPNDRFFAVRPEGSVSTLKIQRTERGDSAVYLCASSITPGQPQHFGDGTRLSIL.

This clone occurred a few times. The genes are TRBV27 and TRBJ1-4, with 7 bases identical to TRBD1. This CDR3 comprises 17 residues. Germline CDR1 and CDR2: MNHEY and SMNVEV (reference sequence). With V trimmed by 5 bases and J by 1 base, 10 bases remained unmatched. The DNA of the CDR3 is TGTGCCAGCAGTCCGCAAACAGGGGCCCTAACTAATGAAAAACTGTTTTTT. Translated: CASSPQTGALTNEKLFF.

CDR3 amino acids: CASSARSGGQRNEQFF. The CDR3 bases are TGCGCCAGCAGCGCCCGGTCAGGAGGGCAAAGGAACGAGCAGTTCTTC. The gene calls are TRBV5-1 and TRBJ2-1; D possibly corresponds to TRBD2 (6 bases). CDR1 and CDR2 from the germline V gene are SGHRS and YFSETQ. The CDR3 sequence is 16 residues long. V gave up 4 bases and J gave up 10 bases, with 24 bases separating them.

The rearrangement joins TRBV6-5 to TRBJ2-1; 7 bases fit TRBD1. The CDR3 has 15 residues. Trimming removed 6 bases from V and 1 base from J; junction bases left unmatched: 6. Germline-derived CDR1 and CDR2 are MNHEY and SVGAGI. The CDR3 DNA is TGTGCCAGCAGAAACCGACAGGGTTCCTACAATGAGCAGTTCTTC. Translated: CASRNRQGSYNEQFF.

Here the CDR3 DNA reads TGTGCCAGCAGTCCCCCATGGCCAAAAACCCTTTACGAGCAGTACTTC. Its translation: CASSPPWPKTLYEQYF. The chain joins TRBV27 to TRBJ2-7; D gene uncertain. Between the trimmed V and J ends, which lost 5 bases and 4 bases, there was a span of 21 bases. Germline CDR1 reads MNHEY; CDR2 reads SMNVEV (reference sequence). The CDR3 is 16 amino acids.

The chain has TRBV30 and TRBJ1-1; D perhaps matches TRBD1 (5 bases). The V and J ends lost 3 bases and 5 bases respectively, with 19 bases between them. The CDR3 is 15 residues long. From germline, CDR1 is GTSNPN and CDR2 SVGIG (reference sequence). CDR3: CAWRGGGGRGTEAFF. The CDR3 DNA reads as TGTGCCTGGAGGGGTGGGGGAGGCCGCGGTACTGAAGCTTTCTTT.

The V gene is TRBV6-6, the J gene TRBJ1-1; TRBD1 matches at 7 bases. The length of the CDR3 is 12 residues. The germline V gene encodes CDR1 MNHNY and CDR2 SVGAGI (reference sequence). V was pared by 6 bases and J by 11 bases, with 9 bases of the junction left unmatched. Here the CDR3 reads CASRKDRDWAFF. The CDR3 DNA sequence: TGTGCCAGCAGAAAAGACAGGGACTGGGCTTTCTTT.

This clone occurred once. The rearrangement uses TRBV6-6 and TRBJ2-5; the match to TRBD1 covers 7 bases. With 7 bases clipped from V and 4 bases from J, the junction kept 9 bases outside the gene matches. The CDR3 is made up of 14 amino acids. Germline assignment: CDR1 MNHNY and CDR2 SVGAGI (reference sequence). Written as DNA, the CDR3 is TGTGCCAGCACAATCAACTCAGGGGGAGAGACCCAGTACTTC. Its protein is CASTINSGGETQYF.

J is TRBJ2-7 and V is TRBV28; 9 bases match TRBD2. CDR1 and CDR2 from the germline V gene are MDHEN and SYDVKM. With V trimmed by 7 bases and J by 1 base, 8 bases remained unmatched. The CDR3 covers 15 residues. CDR3 region: CASNPTSGGSYEQYF. CDR3 in DNA: TGTGCCAGCAATCCGACTAGCGGCGGATCCTACGAGCAGTACTTC.

The gene calls are TRBV7-8 and TRBJ1-4; D possibly corresponds to TRBD1 (6 bases). The germline V gene encodes CDR1 SGHVS and CDR2 FQNEAQ. Trimming stripped 5 bases from V and 5 bases from J, with 15 bases between. The CDR3 is 15 amino acids. The CDR3: CASSPRQVNNEKLFF. The CDR3 DNA reads as TGTGCCAGCAGCCCTAGACAGGTTAACAATGAAAAACTGTTTTTT.

The chain has TRBV7-3 and TRBJ1-4; 8 bases map to TRBD1. CDR1 and CDR2 from the germline V gene are SGHTA and FQGTGA. This CDR3 is built from 13 residues. V lost 4 bases and J lost 7; bases outside the gene matches: 2. CDR3 nucleotide sequence: TGTGCCAGCAGCTCCGACAGGGGTGAAAAACTGTTTTTT. It translates to CASSSDRGEKLFF.

The CDR3 here is CASGRAYEQYF. Written as DNA, the CDR3 is TGTGCCAGCGGGAGGGCCTACGAGCAGTACTTC. J is TRBJ2-7 and V is TRBV25-1; 7 nucleotides line up with TRBD2. With 8 bases clipped from V and 2 bases from J, the junction kept 0 bases outside the gene matches. The CDR3 runs to 11 residues. In germline, CDR1 is MGHDK, CDR2 SYGVNS.